These 7 T cell receptor beta chains came from one sample sequenced in a study of T cell repertoires in cytomegalovirus infection. TCRdb called the reads again in MiXCR, with one record for every CDR3 protein. The sample holds about 890,000 distinct CDR3 sequences; around 32% are singletons and the top ten take about 14%. Their antigens are not known. The source material was cultured CD8+ T cells from PBMCs, sampled from culture after CMV antigen stimulation. Receptors originate from a human donor in good health (CMV status not recorded). Some clones in this sample may be carry-over from other donors' samples.

The chain links TRBV19 to TRBJ1-1, with D perhaps matching TRBD1 (5 bases). Trimming removed 3 bases from V and 1 base from J, with 12 bases in between. CDR1 is LNHDA, CDR2 SQIVND, per germline (reference sequence). The CDR3 is 15 residues long. CDR3 DNA sequence: TGTGCCAGTAGTATCGCTGAGGGGAAGAACACTGAAGCTTTCTTT. It is translated as CASSIAEGKNTEAFF. Together with reference TRBV19 and TRBJ1-1, the CDR3 gives the full variable domain: DGGITQSPKYLFRKEGQNVTLSCEQNLNHDAMYWYRQDPGQGLRLIYYSQIVNDFQKGDIAEGYSVSREKKESFPLTVTSAQKNPTAFYLCASSIAEGKNTEAFFGQGTRLTVV.

This clonotype was seen many times. The chain recombines TRBV20-1 with TRBJ1-2; 9 bases map to TRBD1. V lost 0 bases, J lost 1 base, and 9 bases stayed unmatched. The length of the CDR3 is 17 residues. Germline CDR1 DFQATT, CDR2 SNEGSKA (reference sequence). The CDR3 DNA sequence: TGCAGTGCTAGAGAACAGGGGGCAACTACTTATAACTATGGCTACACCTTC. Its protein is CSAREQGATTYNYGYTF.

The table lists this clonotype with a few counts. The rearrangement links TRBV5-8 to TRBJ2-5, with no clear D. The CDR3 extends over 13 amino acids. Germline V gives CDR1 SGHTS, CDR2 YDEGEE. V lost 0 bases and J 4 bases, leaving 7 bases between the germline ends. The CDR3 here is CASSLEWIETQYF. Here the CDR3 DNA reads TGTGCCAGCAGCTTGGAATGGATAGAGACCCAGTACTTC.

This clonotype has more than one count but fewer than ten. This rearrangement joins TRBV2 to TRBJ2-3, with 13 positions matching TRBD2. Losses at the gene ends were 7 bases for V and 2 bases for J; bases not matched to a gene: 3. Germline CDR1 SNHLY, CDR2 FYNNEI. This CDR3 contains 15 residues. Here the CDR3 DNA reads TGTGCCAGCACCGGACTAGCGGGGGACACAGATACGCAGTATTTT. This gives the protein CASTGLAGDTDTQYF.

The chain joins TRBV5-6 to TRBJ1-6; no reliable D call. The length of the CDR3 is 16 residues. Looked up from germline, CDR1 is SGHDT and CDR2 is YYEEEE. V lost 3 bases to trimming and J lost 5 bases, with 15 bases between them. The CDR3 sequence is CASSSPWTADNSPLHF. The DNA of the CDR3 is TGTGCCAGCAGCTCACCTTGGACGGCAGATAATTCACCCCTCCACTTT.

V is TRBV5-6 and J is TRBJ2-7; the match to TRBD1 covers 11 bases. The CDR3 totals 15 residues. Germline V gene data show CDR1 as SGHDT and CDR2 as YYEEEE. J gave up 4 bases and V 2 bases, and 5 bases lay outside the gene matches. CDR3 sequence: CASSFGQGAAYEQYV. For the CDR3, the DNA is TGTGCCAGCAGCTTTGGACAGGGGGCGGCTTACGAGCAGTACGTC.

This chain joins TRBV7-6 and TRBJ1-5; 7 nucleotides match TRBD1. Germline assignment: CDR1 SGHVS and CDR2 FNYEAQ. The V gene end was trimmed by 1 base and the J gene end by 2 bases; junction bases not matched to a gene: 8. This CDR3 comprises 17 residues. The CDR3 region has the DNA TGTGCCAGCAGCTTAGAGAGAGGGGGCCAGGGCAATCAGCCCCAGCATTTT. Translating it yields CASSLERGGQGNQPQHF.